This T cell receptor (beta chain) derives from a study of CD8+CD57+ T cells in acquired aplastic anemia. The V gene's germline CDR1 is KGHDR and CDR2 SFDVKD. The V end lost 3 bases, the J end lost 3 bases, and 12 bases lay between the germline ends. This CDR3 is 15 amino acids long. Genomic DNA served as template for TCR beta VDJ and CDR3 profiling. TCRdb recomputed calls from the reads with MiXCR, one row per CDR3 protein. The repertoire holds some 220,000 distinct CDR3 sequences, with 34% as singletons. Material: sorted CD4+, CD8+, or CD8+CD57+ T cells (not recorded which) from PBMCs. This sequence joins TRBV24-1 and TRBJ2-3, with D tentatively TRBD2 (6 bases). The receptor was derived from a human donor in good health, serving as a control. The CDR3 coding sequence is TGTGCCACCAGTGATCCGGGACTGGTAACAGATACGCAGTATTTT. This sequence encodes CATSDPGLVTDTQYF.